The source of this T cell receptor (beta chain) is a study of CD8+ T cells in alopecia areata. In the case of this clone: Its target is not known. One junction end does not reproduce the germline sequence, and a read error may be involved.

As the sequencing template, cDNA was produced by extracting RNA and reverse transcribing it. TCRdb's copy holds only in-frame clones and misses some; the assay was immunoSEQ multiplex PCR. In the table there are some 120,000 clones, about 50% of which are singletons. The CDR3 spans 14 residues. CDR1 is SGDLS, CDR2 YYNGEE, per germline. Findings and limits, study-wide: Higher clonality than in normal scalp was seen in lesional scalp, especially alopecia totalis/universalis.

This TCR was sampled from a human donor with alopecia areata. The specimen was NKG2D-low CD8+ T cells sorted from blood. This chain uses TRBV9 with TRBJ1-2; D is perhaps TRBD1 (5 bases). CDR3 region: CASSVAQGNYGYTF. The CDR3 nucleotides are TGTGCCAGCAGCGTAGCTCAGGGTAACTACGGCTACACCTTC.